The present T cell receptor (beta chain) was sequenced within a study of T cell changes during pregnancy in multiple sclerosis. Libraries were prepared by immunoSEQ multiplex PCR; TCRdb keeps only in-frame clonotypes and omits some of them. The sample yields about 92,000 clones, about 92% seen once. From germline, CDR1 is MNHNY and CDR2 SVGAGI (reference sequence). This CDR3 contains 12 residues. Between the trimmed V and J ends, which lost 4 bases and 8 bases, there was a span of 11 bases. This receptor was identified in a female donor with multiple sclerosis, enrolled in a pregnancy study. Sequencing used peripheral blood, obtained in the first trimester of pregnancy. This chain links TRBV6-6 with TRBJ1-2; perhaps TRBD1 as D (5 bases). This chain's CDR3 is CASSSGQGGYTF. The CDR3 DNA reads TGTGCCAGCAGTTCCGGACAAGGCGGCTACACCTTC.